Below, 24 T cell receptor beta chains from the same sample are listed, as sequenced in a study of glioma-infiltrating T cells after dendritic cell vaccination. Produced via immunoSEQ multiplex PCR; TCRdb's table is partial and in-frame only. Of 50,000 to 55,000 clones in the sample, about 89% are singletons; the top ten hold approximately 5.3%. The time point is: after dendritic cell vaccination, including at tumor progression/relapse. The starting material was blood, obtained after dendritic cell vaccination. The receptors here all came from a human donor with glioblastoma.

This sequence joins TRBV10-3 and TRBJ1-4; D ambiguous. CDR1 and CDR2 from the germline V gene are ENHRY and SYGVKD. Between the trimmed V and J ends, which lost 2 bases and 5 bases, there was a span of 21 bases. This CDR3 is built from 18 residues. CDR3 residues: CAISEHGIGRSSNEKLFF. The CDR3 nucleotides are TGTGCCATCAGTGAGCATGGTATTGGCAGGTCCTCAAATGAAAAACTGTTTTTT.

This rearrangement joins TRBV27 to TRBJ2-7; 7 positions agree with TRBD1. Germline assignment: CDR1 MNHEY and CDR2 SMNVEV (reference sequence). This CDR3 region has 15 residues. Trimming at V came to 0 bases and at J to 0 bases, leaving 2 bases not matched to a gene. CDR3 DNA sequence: TGTGCCAGCAGTTTATCGGGACAGATCTCCTACGAGCAGTACTTC. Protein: CASSLSGQISYEQYF.

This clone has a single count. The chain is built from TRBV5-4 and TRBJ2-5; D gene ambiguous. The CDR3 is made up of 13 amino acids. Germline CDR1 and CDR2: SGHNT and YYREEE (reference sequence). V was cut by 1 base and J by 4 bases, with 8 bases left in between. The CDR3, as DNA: TGTGCCAGCAGCTTGACTCGAGGAGAGACCCAGTACTTC. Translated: CASSLTRGETQYF.

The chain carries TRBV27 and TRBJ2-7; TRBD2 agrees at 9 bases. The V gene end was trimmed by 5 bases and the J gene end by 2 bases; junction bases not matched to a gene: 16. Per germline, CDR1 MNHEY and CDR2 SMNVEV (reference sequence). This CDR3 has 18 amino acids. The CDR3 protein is CASSPTFYAGGLPYEQYF. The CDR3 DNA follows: TGTGCCAGCAGTCCCACCTTTTATGCGGGAGGGCTCCCCTACGAGCAGTACTTC.

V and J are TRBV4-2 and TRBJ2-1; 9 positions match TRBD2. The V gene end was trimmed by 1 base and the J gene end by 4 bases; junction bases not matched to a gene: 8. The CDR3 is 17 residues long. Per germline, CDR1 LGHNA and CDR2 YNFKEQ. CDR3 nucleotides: TGTGCCAGCAGCCAAGTCTCTCGACTAGCGGAGTACAATGAGCAGTTCTTC. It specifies CASSQVSRLAEYNEQFF.

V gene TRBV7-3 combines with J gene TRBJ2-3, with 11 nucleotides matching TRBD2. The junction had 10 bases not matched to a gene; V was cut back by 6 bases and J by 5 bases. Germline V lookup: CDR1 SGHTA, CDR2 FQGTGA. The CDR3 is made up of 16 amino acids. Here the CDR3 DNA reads TGTGCCAGCAGTGCACTAGCGGGAGTGAGGGGAGATACGCAGTATTTT. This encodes CASSALAGVRGDTQYF.

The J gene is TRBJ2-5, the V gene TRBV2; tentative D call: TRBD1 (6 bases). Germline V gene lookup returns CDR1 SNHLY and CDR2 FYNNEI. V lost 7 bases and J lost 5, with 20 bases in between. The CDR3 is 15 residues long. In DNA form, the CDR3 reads TGTGCCAGCACGCCAGGGGCTAGCTTGACGGAGACCCAGTACTTC. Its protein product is CASTPGASLTETQYF.

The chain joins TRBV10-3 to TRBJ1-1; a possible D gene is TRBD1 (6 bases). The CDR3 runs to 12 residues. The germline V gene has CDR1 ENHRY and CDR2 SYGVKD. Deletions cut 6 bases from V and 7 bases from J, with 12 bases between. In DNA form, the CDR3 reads TGTGCCATCAGGGGGACATCCGATGAAGCTTTCTTT. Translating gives CAIRGTSDEAFF.

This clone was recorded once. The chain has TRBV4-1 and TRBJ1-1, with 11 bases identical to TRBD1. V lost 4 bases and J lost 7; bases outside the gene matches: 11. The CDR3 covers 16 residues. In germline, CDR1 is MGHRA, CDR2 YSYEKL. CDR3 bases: TGCGCCAGCAGCCCTCCACGGACAGGGGGCCGTGGTGAAGCTTTCTTT. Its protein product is CASSPPRTGGRGEAFF.

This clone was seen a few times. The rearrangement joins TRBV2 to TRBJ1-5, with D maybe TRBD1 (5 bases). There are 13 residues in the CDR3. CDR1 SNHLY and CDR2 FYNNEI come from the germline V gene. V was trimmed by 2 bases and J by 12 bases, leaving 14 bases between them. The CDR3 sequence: CASSEQGRVLQHF. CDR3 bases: TGTGCCAGCAGTGAACAGGGCAGAGTCCTCCAGCATTTT. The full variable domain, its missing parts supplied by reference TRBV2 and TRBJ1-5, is EPEVTQTPSHQVTQMGQEVILRCVPISNHLYFYWYRQILGQKVEFLVSFYNNEISEKSEIFDDQFSVERPDGSNFTLKIRSTKLEDSAMYFCASSEQGRVLQHFGDGTRLSIL.

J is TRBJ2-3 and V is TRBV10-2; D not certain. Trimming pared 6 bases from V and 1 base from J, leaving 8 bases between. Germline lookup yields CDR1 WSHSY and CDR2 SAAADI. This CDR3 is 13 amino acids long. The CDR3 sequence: CASRPMGTDTQYF. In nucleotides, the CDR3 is TGCGCCAGCAGACCTATGGGCACAGATACGCAGTATTTT.

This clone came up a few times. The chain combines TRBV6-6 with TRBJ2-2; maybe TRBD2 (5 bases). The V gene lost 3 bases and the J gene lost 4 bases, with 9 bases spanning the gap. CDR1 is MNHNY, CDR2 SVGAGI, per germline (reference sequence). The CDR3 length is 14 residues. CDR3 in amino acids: CASSYEGFTGELFF. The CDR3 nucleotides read TGTGCCAGCAGTTATGAGGGATTCACCGGGGAGCTGTTTTTT.

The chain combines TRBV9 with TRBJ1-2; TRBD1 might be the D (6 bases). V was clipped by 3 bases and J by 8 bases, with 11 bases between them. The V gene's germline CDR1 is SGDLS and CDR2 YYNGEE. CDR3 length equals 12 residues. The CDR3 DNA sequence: TGTGCCAGCAGCGCAGGGGTAAGAGGCTACACCTTC. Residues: CASSAGVRGYTF.

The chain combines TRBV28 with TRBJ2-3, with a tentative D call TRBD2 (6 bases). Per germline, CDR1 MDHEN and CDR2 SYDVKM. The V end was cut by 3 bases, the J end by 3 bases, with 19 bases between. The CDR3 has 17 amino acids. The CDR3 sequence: CASSLGGGLFRTDTQYF. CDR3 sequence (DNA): TGTGCCAGCAGTTTGGGGGGAGGACTGTTTCGGACAGATACGCAGTATTTT.

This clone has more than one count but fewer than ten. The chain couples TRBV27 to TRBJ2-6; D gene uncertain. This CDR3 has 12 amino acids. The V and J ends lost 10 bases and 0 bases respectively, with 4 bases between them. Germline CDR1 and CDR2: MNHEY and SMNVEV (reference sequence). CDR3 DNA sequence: TGTGCCACCCACTCTGGGGCCAACGTCCTGACTTTC. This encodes CATHSGANVLTF.

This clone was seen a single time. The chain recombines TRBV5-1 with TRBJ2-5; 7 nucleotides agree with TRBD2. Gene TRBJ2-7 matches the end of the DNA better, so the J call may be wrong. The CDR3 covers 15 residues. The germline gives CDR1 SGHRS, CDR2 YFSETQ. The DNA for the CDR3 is TGCGCCAGCACGAGAGAGCCGGGGGGAATCTACGAGCAGTACTTC. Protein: CASTREPGGIYEQYF.

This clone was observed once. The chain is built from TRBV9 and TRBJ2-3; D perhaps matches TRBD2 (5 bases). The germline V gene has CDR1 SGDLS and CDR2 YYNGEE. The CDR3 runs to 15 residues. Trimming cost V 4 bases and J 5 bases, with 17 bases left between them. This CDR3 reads CASSWQASLLDTQYF. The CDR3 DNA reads TGTGCCAGCAGCTGGCAGGCTAGCCTTCTAGATACGCAGTATTTT.

CDR3 amino acids: CASSLVTSIGELFF. DNA of the CDR3: TGTGCCAGCAGCTTAGTTACTAGCATCGGGGAGCTGTTTTTT. This rearrangement joins TRBV11-2 to TRBJ2-2, with a tentative D call TRBD2 (6 bases). The V gene's germline CDR1 is SGHAT and CDR2 FQNNGV. The length of the CDR3 is 14 residues. Trimming stripped 1 base from V and 7 bases from J, with 10 bases between.

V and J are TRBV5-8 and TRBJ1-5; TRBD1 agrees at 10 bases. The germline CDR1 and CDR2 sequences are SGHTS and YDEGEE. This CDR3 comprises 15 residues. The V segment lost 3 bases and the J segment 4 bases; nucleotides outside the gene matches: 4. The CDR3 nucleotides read TGTGCCAGCAGCTCTTGGACAGGGGGAAATCAGCCCCAGCATTTT. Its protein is CASSSWTGGNQPQHF.

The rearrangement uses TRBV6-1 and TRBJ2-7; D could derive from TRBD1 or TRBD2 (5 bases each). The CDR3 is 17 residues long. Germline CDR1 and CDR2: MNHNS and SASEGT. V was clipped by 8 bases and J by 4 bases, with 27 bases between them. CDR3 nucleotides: TGTGCCAGCTGTGGGGGAAATCTTTCCGGGGTATGTTACGAGCAGTACTTC. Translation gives CASCGGNLSGVCYEQYF.

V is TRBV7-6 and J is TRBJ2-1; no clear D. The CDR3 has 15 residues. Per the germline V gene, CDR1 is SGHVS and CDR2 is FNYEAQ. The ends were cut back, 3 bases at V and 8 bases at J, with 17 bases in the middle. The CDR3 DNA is TGTGCCAGCAGCTTTCATAGCTCGTTCGGCGATGAGCAGTTCTTC. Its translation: CASSFHSSFGDEQFF.

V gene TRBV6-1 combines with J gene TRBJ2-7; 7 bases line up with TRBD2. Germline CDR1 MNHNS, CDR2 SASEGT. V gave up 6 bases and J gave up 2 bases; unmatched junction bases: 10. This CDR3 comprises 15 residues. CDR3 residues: CASSRISSGPYEQYF. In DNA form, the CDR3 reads TGTGCCAGCAGCAGAATCTCTAGCGGCCCCTACGAGCAGTACTTC.

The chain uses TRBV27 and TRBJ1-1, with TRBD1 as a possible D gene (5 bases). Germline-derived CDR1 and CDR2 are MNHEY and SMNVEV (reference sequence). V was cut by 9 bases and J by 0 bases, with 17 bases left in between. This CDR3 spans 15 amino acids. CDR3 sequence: CARQTHETVNTEAFF. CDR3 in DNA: TGTGCCAGACAGACACACGAGACAGTGAACACTGAAGCTTTCTTT.

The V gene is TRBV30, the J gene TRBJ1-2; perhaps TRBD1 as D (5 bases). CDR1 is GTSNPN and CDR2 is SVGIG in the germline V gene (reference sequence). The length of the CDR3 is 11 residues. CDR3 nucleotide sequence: TGTGCTCTCGGGGGGACCTATGGCTACACCTTC. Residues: CALGGTYGYTF.